The entry that follows covers one T cell receptor (beta chain) sequence. Its specificity is not known. This sample is drawn from a study of T cells in localized non-small cell lung cancer. Study-wide results and caveats: Sequencing, confined to only one tumor region, leaves heterogeneity possible. A median around 55 of the top 100 tumor clones appeared in adjacent lung. Overall survival was longer when the density of T cells in the blood was higher. Uninvolved neighboring lung showed the greatest T cell clonality, exceeding tumor.

Profiled with immunoSEQ multiplex PCR; TCRdb holds only in-frame clones, not every one. The repertoire holds some 32,000 clones, with roughly 92% as singletons. The input for sequencing was peripheral blood, taken before any cancer treatment. This TCR came from a woman between 40 and 69 years old with stage I lung adenocarcinoma.

The CDR3, as DNA: TGTGCCAGCACCCCTCGCCCAGGGTACACTGAAGCTTTCTTT. Encoded protein: CASTPRPGYTEAFF. The chain joins TRBV6-5 to TRBJ1-1, with D possibly TRBD1 on 5 matching bases. CDR1 is MNHEY, CDR2 SVGAGI, per germline. The CDR3 sequence is 14 residues long. Trimming removed 7 bases at V and 3 bases at J, with 15 bases between.